A selection of T cell receptor beta chains follows, all from one sample in a study of CD8 T cells in ankylosing spondylitis. TCRdb reprocessed the 5' RACE reads with MiXCR, giving one entry per CDR3 protein. This sample yields approximately 250,000 distinct CDR3 sequences, of which roughly 32% are seen a single time; approximately 4.6% belongs to the top ten. Sequencing was done on a sample of blood, either unsorted or a sorted T cell fraction (not recorded which). These receptors were obtained from a male donor with ankylosing spondylitis or in good health (not recorded which). Each CDR3 is given with its conserved first and last residue. D genes are given only for firm matches. Rows give clone size only sometimes, using once, few, many, or a class for an expanded clone.

V: TRBV7-9; size: .; D: .; J: TRBJ1-4; CDR3: CASSLATVGGMEKLFF; DNA: TGTGCCAGCAGCTTAGCAACGGTTGGGGGAATGGAAAAACTGTTTTTT
V: TRBV7-9; size: once; D: TRBD1; J: TRBJ1-2; CDR3: CASSLAWGDRQSYGYTF; DNA: TGTGCCAGCAGCTTAGCGTGGGGGGACAGACAATCCTATGGCTACACCTTC
V: TRBV6-5; size: .; D: .; J: TRBJ2-5; CDR3: CASSYKAGWGQETQYF; DNA: TGTGCCAGCAGTTACAAGGCGGGGTGGGGCCAAGAGACCCAGTACTTC
V: TRBV5-1; size: .; D: TRBD1; J: TRBJ2-2; CDR3: CASSLGQGALTGELFF; DNA: TGCGCCAGCAGCTTGGGGCAGGGGGCGCTGACCGGGGAGCTGTTTTTT
V: TRBV29-1; size: few; D: .; J: TRBJ1-2; CDR3: CSVEENWGYTF; DNA: TGCAGCGTTGAGGAGAATTGGGGCTACACCTTC
V: TRBV20-1; size: .; D: .; J: TRBJ2-7; CDR3: CSAPQSRGHYEQYF; DNA: TGCAGTGCCCCCCAATCCAGGGGTCACTACGAGCAGTACTTC
V: TRBV6-1; size: .; D: .; J: TRBJ2-4; CDR3: CASKARDLAKNIQYF; DNA: TGTGCCAGCAAGGCGAGAGACCTAGCCAAAAACATTCAGTACTTC
V: TRBV7-9; size: few; D: .; J: TRBJ1-1; CDR3: CASSPVVGLEAFF; DNA: TGTGCCAGCAGCCCCGTGGTGGGTCTGGAAGCTTTCTTT
V: TRBV20-1; size: .; D: .; J: TRBJ1-4; CDR3: CSASSQGNEKLFF; DNA: TGCAGTGCTAGTTCACAGGGAAACGAAAAACTGTTTTTT
V: TRBV20-1; size: .; D: TRBD2; J: TRBJ2-1; CDR3: CSAIDGGGANEQFF; DNA: TGCAGTGCCATCGACGGCGGGGGGGCCAATGAGCAGTTCTTC
V: TRBV29-1; size: few; D: .; J: TRBJ1-2; CDR3: CSVGGGRNYGYTF; DNA: TGCAGCGTTGGGGGAGGACGGAACTATGGCTACACCTTC
V: TRBV27; size: .; D: TRBD1; J: TRBJ1-2; CDR3: CASTSIQGVGYGYTF; DNA: TGTGCCAGCACTTCCATACAGGGGGTTGGGTATGGCTACACCTTC
V: TRBV4-1; size: .; D: TRBD1; J: TRBJ1-1; CDR3: CASSQVGTASAKAFF; DNA: TGCGCCAGCAGCCAAGTCGGGACAGCCTCTGCGAAAGCTTTCTTT
V: TRBV12-3/TRBV12-4; size: .; D: .; J: TRBJ2-7; CDR3: CASSFRVEQYF; DNA: TGTGCCAGCAGTTTCAGGGTCGAGCAGTACTTC
V: TRBV11-2; size: .; D: TRBD2; J: TRBJ2-1; CDR3: CASSNLAGSYNEQFF; DNA: TGTGCCAGCAGCAATCTAGCGGGCTCCTACAATGAGCAGTTCTTC
V: TRBV6-1; size: .; D: .; J: TRBJ1-2; CDR3: CASFTQRDTRYGYTF; DNA: TGTGCCAGCTTCACCCAACGGGACACGAGATATGGCTACACCTTC
V: TRBV20-1; size: .; D: .; J: TRBJ2-2; CDR3: CSALLSGELFF; DNA: TGCAGTGCCCTTCTTAGCGGGGAGCTGTTTTTT
V: TRBV10-3; size: .; D: TRBD2; J: TRBJ2-1; CDR3: CAISESPGLAVYNEQFF; DNA: TGTGCCATCAGTGAGTCGCCGGGACTAGCGGTCTACAATGAGCAGTTCTTC
V: TRBV20-1; size: few; D: .; J: TRBJ2-1; CDR3: CSARRGTNGPYNEQFF; DNA: TGCAGTGCTAGGCGTGGGACCAACGGCCCCTACAATGAGCAGTTCTTC
V: TRBV20-1; size: many; D: .; J: TRBJ1-6; CDR3: CSARRDPNSPLHF; DNA: TGCAGTGCCAGGAGGGACCCTAATTCACCCCTCCACTTT
V: TRBV5-6; size: .; D: TRBD2; J: TRBJ2-1; CDR3: CASSSQAGGFNEQFF; DNA: TGTGCCAGCAGCTCCCAAGCGGGGGGGTTTAATGAGCAGTTCTTC
V: TRBV7-2; size: few; D: TRBD2; J: TRBJ2-5; CDR3: CASSFLAGRETQYF; DNA: TGTGCCAGCAGCTTCCTAGCGGGGCGGGAGACCCAGTACTTC
V: TRBV29-1; size: .; D: .; J: TRBJ2-3; CDR3: CSVGGGEDTQYF; DNA: TGCAGCGTCGGTGGGGGCGAGGATACGCAGTATTTT
V: TRBV7-9; size: .; D: TRBD1; J: TRBJ2-7; CDR3: CASSLGQGIHEQYF; DNA: TGTGCCAGCAGCTTGGGACAGGGAATCCACGAGCAGTACTTC
V: TRBV12-3/TRBV12-4; size: few; D: .; J: TRBJ1-1; CDR3: CASSHGGNTEAFF; DNA: TGTGCCAGCAGCCACGGGGGGAACACTGAAGCTTTCTTT
V: TRBV11-3; size: .; D: TRBD2; J: TRBJ2-7; CDR3: CASSHGLAGGPSEQYF; DNA: TGTGCCAGCAGCCATGGACTAGCGGGGGGGCCCTCCGAGCAGTACTTC
V: TRBV20-1; size: .; D: .; J: TRBJ1-2; CDR3: CSAGRTVNYGYTF; DNA: TGCAGTGCTGGCCGGACAGTTAACTATGGCTACACCTTC
V: TRBV20-1; size: .; D: .; J: TRBJ1-2; CDR3: CSARSPQVNYGYTF; DNA: TGCAGTGCTAGGTCGCCACAGGTGAACTATGGCTACACCTTC
V: TRBV29-1; size: .; D: .; J: TRBJ2-7; CDR3: CSVLQPGQESYEQYF; DNA: TGCAGCGTTCTCCAACCGGGACAAGAATCCTACGAGCAGTACTTC
V: TRBV12-3/TRBV12-4; size: .; D: .; J: TRBJ2-7; CDR3: CASSGADSSYEQYF; DNA: TGTGCCAGCAGCGGGGCAGACAGCTCCTACGAGCAGTACTTC
V: TRBV11-2; size: .; D: .; J: TRBJ2-1; CDR3: CASSPSLGARNEQFF; DNA: TGTGCCAGCAGCCCCTCGTTGGGGGCCCGCAATGAGCAGTTCTTC
V: TRBV21-1; size: .; D: .; J: TRBJ2-5; CDR3: CASSKTPLGDQETQYF; DNA: TGTGCCAGCAGCAAAACCCCCTTGGGGGACCAAGAGACCCAGTACTTC
V: TRBV5-5; size: few; D: .; J: TRBJ1-2; CDR3: CASSLQVLAVYGYTF; DNA: TGTGCCAGCAGCTTGCAGGTCCTGGCCGTCTACGGCTACACCTTC
V: TRBV7-9; size: .; D: .; J: TRBJ2-2; CDR3: CASSLTATNTGELFF; DNA: TGTGCCAGCAGCTTAACAGCCACGAACACCGGGGAGCTGTTTTTT
V: TRBV12-3/TRBV12-4; size: few; D: .; J: TRBJ2-1; CDR3: CASSPSHEQFF; DNA: TGTGCCAGCAGCCCCTCCCATGAGCAGTTCTTC
V: TRBV10-3; size: .; D: .; J: TRBJ2-3; CDR3: CAISESASGADTQYF; DNA: TGTGCCATCAGTGAGTCAGCGTCGGGCGCAGATACGCAGTATTTT
V: TRBV20-1; size: .; D: .; J: TRBJ2-5; CDR3: CSARATLVPQETQYF; DNA: TGCAGTGCTAGAGCGACACTGGTCCCACAAGAGACCCAGTACTTC
V: TRBV7-9; size: .; D: .; J: TRBJ2-3; CDR3: CASSLGGNSRTDTQYF; DNA: TGTGCCAGCAGCTTAGGGGGGAACTCAAGAACAGATACGCAGTATTTT
V: TRBV7-6; size: once; D: TRBD2; J: TRBJ2-1; CDR3: CASSTRLAGGHNEQFF; DNA: TGTGCCAGCAGCACTCGACTAGCGGGTGGGCACAATGAGCAGTTCTTC
V: TRBV5-6; size: .; D: .; J: TRBJ2-5; CDR3: CASSLYSRAETQYF; DNA: TGTGCCAGCAGCTTGTACTCCCGGGCAGAGACCCAGTACTTC
V: TRBV5-1; size: .; D: .; J: TRBJ2-7; CDR3: CASSLVAGRYEQYF; DNA: TGCGCCAGCAGCTTGGTGGCGGGGAGATACGAGCAGTACTTC
V: TRBV7-6; size: .; D: TRBD1; J: TRBJ2-7; CDR3: CASSLRGTVGSYEQYF; DNA: TGTGCCAGCAGCTTAAGGGGGACAGTGGGGTCCTACGAGCAGTACTTC
V: TRBV12-3/TRBV12-4; size: .; D: .; J: TRBJ2-5; CDR3: CASSLGPSAEETQYF; DNA: TGTGCCAGCAGTTTAGGCCCCTCGGCGGAAGAGACCCAGTACTTC
V: TRBV12-3/TRBV12-4; size: .; D: .; J: TRBJ2-1; CDR3: CASSLEAIAGDAENEQFF; DNA: TGTGCCAGCAGTTTAGAGGCGATAGCAGGGGACGCGGAGAATGAGCAGTTCTTC
V: TRBV5-1; size: .; D: .; J: TRBJ1-2; CDR3: CASSLVAGYGYTF; DNA: TGCGCCAGCAGCTTGGTGGCAGGGTATGGCTACACCTTC
V: TRBV5-1; size: .; D: TRBD1; J: TRBJ1-2; CDR3: CASSSDKGTGNYGYTF; DNA: TGCGCCAGCAGCTCGGATAAGGGGACAGGGAACTATGGCTACACCTTC
V: TRBV29-1; size: many; D: .; J: TRBJ2-7; CDR3: CSALDNSYEQYF; DNA: TGCAGCGCCCTGGACAACTCCTACGAGCAGTACTTC
V: TRBV12-3/TRBV12-4; size: .; D: .; J: TRBJ2-3; CDR3: CASSLAGITDTQYF; DNA: TGTGCCAGCAGTTTAGCAGGGATCACAGATACGCAGTATTTT
V: TRBV20-1; size: few; D: .; J: TRBJ2-3; CDR3: CSARSLSGGTDTQYF; DNA: TGCAGTGCTAGGTCCCTCAGTGGGGGCACAGATACGCAGTATTTT
V: TRBV6-1; size: few; D: TRBD2; J: TRBJ2-3; CDR3: CASGIAGGLDTQYF; DNA: TGTGCCAGCGGGATAGCGGGGGGGCTAGATACGCAGTATTTT
V: TRBV7-6; size: .; D: .; J: TRBJ1-1; CDR3: CASSFYGMGGLNTEAFF; DNA: TGTGCCAGCAGCTTCTATGGGATGGGGGGATTGAACACTGAAGCTTTCTTT